Listed below are T cell receptor beta chains from one sample, sequenced in a study of liver allograft versus peripheral blood T cells. TCRdb called the reads again in MiXCR, with one record for every CDR3 protein. The sample has approximately 15,000 distinct CDR3 sequences; around 23% are singletons. The receptors come from a human patient who had a liver transplant. A subset of T cells may come from the graft donor. Both conserved end residues are trimmed from each CDR3. D genes are given only for firm matches. Rows may omit the clone size; those that give it use once, few, many or a size class.

abundance	d_gene	v_gene	j_gene	CDR3aa
medium-sized	-	TRBV6-5	TRBJ2-7	ATPGVGLSPYEQY
medium-sized	TRBD1	TRBV7-2	TRBJ1-2	ASSLAGTASNYGYT
-	TRBD1	TRBV5-6	TRBJ1-5	ASSSGQGGDQPQH
few	TRBD2	TRBV24-1	TRBJ2-1	ATSALAPGGEQF
-	-	TRBV30	TRBJ1-3	AWTPGGNTIY
many	-	TRBV6-5	TRBJ1-2	ASYKDYGYT
-	TRBD1	TRBV20-1	TRBJ1-2	SAQDRAMSSHYGYT
-	-	TRBV28	TRBJ2-2	ASTRGVSGELF
few	-	TRBV14	TRBJ2-7	ASSRWGRGDEQY
medium-sized	TRBD1	TRBV6-5	TRBJ1-6	ASSYGGYRGNSPLH
medium-sized	TRBD1	TRBV6-1	TRBJ1-2	ASSDGQGAYGYT
medium-sized	TRBD2	TRBV18	TRBJ2-1	ASSTGLADYNEQF
medium-sized	TRBD1	TRBV19	TRBJ2-7	ATGKQGAGEQY
few	-	TRBV7-2	TRBJ1-2	ASSLGASGYDGYT
-	TRBD2	TRBV5-4	TRBJ2-1	ASSPLAGGGANEQF
many	-	TRBV19	TRBJ1-4	ASSIWPPPTNEKLF
many	-	TRBV7-9	TRBJ2-4	ASSLASGGIQY
medium-sized	-	TRBV18	TRBJ2-3	ASSQTRGGTDTQY
few	-	TRBV7-3	TRBJ1-1	ASSLTGDRNTEAF
-	-	TRBV11-2	TRBJ2-1	ASSPEGSSYNEQF
-	TRBD1	TRBV6-5	TRBJ1-5	ASSRQGTGNQPQH
-	-	TRBV28	TRBJ2-7	ASSFPDEAAPDEQY
medium-sized	-	TRBV7-2	TRBJ1-1	ASSSRRGTDTEAF
medium-sized	-	TRBV18	TRBJ1-1	ASSPPGGQTEAF
few	-	TRBV28	TRBJ1-1	ASSLGSPTEAF
medium-sized	-	TRBV7-2	TRBJ2-2	ASSLVGGWNTGELF
-	-	TRBV27	TRBJ1-5	ASSPRGNQPQH
few	-	TRBV7-9	TRBJ1-1	ASSLAGSKDTEAF
few	TRBD1	TRBV19	TRBJ1-4	ASSFRQGAATNEKLF
-	TRBD1	TRBV20-1	TRBJ2-1	SAPRGLGQF
-	-	TRBV28	TRBJ2-7	ASSTRTEGRYEQY